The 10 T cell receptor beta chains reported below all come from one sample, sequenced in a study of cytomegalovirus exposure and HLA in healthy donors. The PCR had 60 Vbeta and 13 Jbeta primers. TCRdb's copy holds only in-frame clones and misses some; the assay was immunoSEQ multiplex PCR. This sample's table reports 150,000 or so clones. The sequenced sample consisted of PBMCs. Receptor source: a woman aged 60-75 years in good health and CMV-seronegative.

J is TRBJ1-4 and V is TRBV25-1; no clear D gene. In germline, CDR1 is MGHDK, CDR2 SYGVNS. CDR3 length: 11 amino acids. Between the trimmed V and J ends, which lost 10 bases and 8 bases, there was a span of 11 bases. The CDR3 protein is CATQLWEKLFF. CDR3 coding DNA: TGTGCCACCCAACTGTGGGAAAAACTGTTTTTT.

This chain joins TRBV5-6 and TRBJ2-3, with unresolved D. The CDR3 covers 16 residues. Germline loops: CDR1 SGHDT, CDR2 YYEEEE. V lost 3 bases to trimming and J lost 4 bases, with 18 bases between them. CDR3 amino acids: CASSSTAQTSPDTQYF. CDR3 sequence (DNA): TGTGCCAGCAGCTCGACGGCACAGACCAGCCCAGATACGCAGTATTTT.

The CDR3 sequence is CASWRNEAFF. DNA of the CDR3: TGTGCCAGTTGGAGGAATGAAGCTTTCTTT. The chain is built from TRBV19 and TRBJ1-1; D remains ambiguous. This CDR3 comprises 10 residues. Trimming shortened V by 8 bases and J by 7 bases, and 8 bases separated the two germline ends. CDR1 LNHDA and CDR2 SQIVND come from the germline V gene (reference sequence).

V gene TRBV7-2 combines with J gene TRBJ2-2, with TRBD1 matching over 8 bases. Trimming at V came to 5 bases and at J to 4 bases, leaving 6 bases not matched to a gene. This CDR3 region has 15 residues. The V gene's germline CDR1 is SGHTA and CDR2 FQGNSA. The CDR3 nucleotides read TGTGCCAGCAGCAAAATGACAGGGGCCACCGGGGAGCTGTTTTTT. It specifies CASSKMTGATGELFF.

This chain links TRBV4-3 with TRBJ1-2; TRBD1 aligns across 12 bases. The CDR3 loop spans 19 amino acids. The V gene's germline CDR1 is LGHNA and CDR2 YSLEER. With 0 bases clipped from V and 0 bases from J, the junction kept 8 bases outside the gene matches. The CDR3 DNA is TGCGCCAGCAGCCAAGACCGGGACAGGGGGCGAGTAGCTAACTATGGCTACACCTTC. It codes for CASSQDRDRGRVANYGYTF.

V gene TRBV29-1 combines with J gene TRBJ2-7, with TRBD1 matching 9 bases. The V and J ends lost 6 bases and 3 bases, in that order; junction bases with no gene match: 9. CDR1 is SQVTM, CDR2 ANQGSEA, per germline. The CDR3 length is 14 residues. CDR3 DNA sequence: TGCAGCGTCAAAGCCGGGACAGGGAACTACGAGCAGTACTTC. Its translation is CSVKAGTGNYEQYF.

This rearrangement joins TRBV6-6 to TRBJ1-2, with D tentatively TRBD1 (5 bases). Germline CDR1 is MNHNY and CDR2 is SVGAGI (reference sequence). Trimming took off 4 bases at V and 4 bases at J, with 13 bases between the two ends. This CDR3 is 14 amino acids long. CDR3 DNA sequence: TGTGCCAGCAGTTTGCAAAGACAGACCTATGGCTACACCTTC. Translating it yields CASSLQRQTYGYTF.

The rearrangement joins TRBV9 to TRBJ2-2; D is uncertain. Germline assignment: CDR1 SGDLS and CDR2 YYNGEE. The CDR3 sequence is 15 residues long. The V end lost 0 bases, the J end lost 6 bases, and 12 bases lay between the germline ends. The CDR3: CASSVGQNVPGELFF. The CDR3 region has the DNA TGTGCCAGCAGCGTAGGGCAAAACGTCCCCGGGGAGCTGTTTTTT.

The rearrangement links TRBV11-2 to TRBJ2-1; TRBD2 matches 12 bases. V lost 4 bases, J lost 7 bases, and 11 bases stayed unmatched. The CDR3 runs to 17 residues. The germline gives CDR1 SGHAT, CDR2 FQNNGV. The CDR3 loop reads CASSSRLAGVSGNEQFF. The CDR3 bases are TGTGCCAGCAGCTCGCGACTAGCGGGAGTTAGCGGGAATGAGCAGTTCTTC.

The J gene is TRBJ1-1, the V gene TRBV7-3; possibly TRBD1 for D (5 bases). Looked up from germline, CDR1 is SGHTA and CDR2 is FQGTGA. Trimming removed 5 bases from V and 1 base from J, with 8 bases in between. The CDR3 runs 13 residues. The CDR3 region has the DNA TGTGCCAGCAGCGCCGGGGGGAACACTGAAGCTTTCTTT. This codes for CASSAGGNTEAFF. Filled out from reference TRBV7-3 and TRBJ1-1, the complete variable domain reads GAGVSQTPSNKVTEKGKYVELRCDPISGHTALYWYRQSLGQGPEFLIYFQGTGAADDSGLPNDRFFAVRPEGSVSTLKIQRTERGDSAVYLCASSAGGNTEAFFGQGTRLTVV.